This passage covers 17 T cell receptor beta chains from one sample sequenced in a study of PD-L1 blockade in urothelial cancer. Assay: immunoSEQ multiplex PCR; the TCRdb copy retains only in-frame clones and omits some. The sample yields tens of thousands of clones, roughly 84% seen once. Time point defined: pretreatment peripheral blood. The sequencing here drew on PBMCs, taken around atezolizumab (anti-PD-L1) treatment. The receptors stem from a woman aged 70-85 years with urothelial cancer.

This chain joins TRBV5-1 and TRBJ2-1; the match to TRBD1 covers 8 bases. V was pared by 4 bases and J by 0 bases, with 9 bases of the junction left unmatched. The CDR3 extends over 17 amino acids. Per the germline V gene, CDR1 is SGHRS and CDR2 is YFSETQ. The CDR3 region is CASSPRGTGDSYNEQFF. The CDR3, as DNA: TGCGCCAGCAGCCCTAGGGGGACAGGCGACTCCTACAATGAGCAGTTCTTC.

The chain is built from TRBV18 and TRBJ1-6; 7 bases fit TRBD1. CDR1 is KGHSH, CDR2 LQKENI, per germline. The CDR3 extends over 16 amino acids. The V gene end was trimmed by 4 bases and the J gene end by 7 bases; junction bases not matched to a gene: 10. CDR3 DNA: TGTGCCAGCTCACTAGCCCAACAGGGGAACAATTCACCCCTCCACTTT. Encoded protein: CASSLAQQGNNSPLHF.

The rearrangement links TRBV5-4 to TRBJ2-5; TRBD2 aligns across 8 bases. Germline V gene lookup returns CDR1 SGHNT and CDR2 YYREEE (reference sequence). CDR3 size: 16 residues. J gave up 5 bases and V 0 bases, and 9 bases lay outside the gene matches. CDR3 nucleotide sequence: TGTGCCAGCAGCTTGGATGCGGGAGGCCGGAGGGAGACCCAGTACTTC. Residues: CASSLDAGGRRETQYF.

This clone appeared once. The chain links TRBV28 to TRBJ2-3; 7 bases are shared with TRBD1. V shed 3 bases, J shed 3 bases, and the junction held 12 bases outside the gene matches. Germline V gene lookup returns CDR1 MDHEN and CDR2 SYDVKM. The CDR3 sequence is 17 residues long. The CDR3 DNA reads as TGTGCCAGCAGTTTTTCCCCCAGGGGGATGGTGACAGATACGCAGTATTTT. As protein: CASSFSPRGMVTDTQYF.

Here the CDR3 DNA reads TGTGCCAGCAGCTCGGAGACAGGGCCCTCCTACGAGCAGTACTTC. Protein product: CASSSETGPSYEQYF. The gene calls are TRBV9 and TRBJ2-7; 7 nucleotides align to TRBD1. The J segment lost 0 bases and the V segment lost 4 bases, leaving 7 bases of the junction unmatched. CDR1 is SGDLS and CDR2 is YYNGEE in the germline V gene. The CDR3 covers 15 residues.

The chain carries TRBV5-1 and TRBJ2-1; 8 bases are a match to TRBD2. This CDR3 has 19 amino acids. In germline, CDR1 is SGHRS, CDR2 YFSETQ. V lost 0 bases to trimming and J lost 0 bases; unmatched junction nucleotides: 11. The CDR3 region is CASSLDRVLAETSYNEQFF. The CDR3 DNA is TGCGCCAGCAGCTTGGACAGGGTACTAGCGGAGACCTCCTACAATGAGCAGTTCTTC. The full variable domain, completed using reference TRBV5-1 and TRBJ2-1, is KAGVTQTPRYLIKTRGQQVTLSCSPISGHRSVSWYQQTPGQGLQFLFEYFSETQRNKGNFPGRFSGRQFSNSRSEMNVSTLELGDSALYLCASSLDRVLAETSYNEQFFGPGTRLTVL.

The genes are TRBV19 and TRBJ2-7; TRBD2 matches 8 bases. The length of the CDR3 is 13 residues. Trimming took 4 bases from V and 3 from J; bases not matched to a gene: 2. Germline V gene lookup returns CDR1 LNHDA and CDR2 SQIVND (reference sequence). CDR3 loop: CASSTSGGYEQYF. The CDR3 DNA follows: TGTGCCAGTAGTACCAGCGGGGGCTACGAGCAGTACTTC.

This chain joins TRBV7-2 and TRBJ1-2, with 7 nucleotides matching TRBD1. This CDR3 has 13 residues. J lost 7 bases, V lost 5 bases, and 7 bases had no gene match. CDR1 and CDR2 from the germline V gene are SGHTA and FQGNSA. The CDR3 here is CASSPDRELGYTF. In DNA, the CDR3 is TGTGCCAGCAGCCCCGACAGGGAGCTTGGCTACACCTTC.

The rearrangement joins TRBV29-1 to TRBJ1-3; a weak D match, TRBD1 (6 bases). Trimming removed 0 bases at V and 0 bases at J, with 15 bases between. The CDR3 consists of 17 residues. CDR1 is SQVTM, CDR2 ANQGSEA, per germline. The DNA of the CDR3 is TGCAGCGTTGAAGAACCTGAGGGACACCGCTCTGGAAACACCATATATTTT. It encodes CSVEEPEGHRSGNTIYF.

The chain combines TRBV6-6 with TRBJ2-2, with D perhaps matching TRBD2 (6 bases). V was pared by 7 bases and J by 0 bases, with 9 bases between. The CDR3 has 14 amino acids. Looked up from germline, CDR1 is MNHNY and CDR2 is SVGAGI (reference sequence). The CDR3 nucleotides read TGTGCCAGCATGAGACTAGCGAACACCGGGGAGCTGTTTTTT. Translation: CASMRLANTGELFF.

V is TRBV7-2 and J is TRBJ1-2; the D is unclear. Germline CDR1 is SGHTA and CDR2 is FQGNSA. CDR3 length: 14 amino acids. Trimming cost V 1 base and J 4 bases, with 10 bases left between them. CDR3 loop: CASSLDRELYGYTF. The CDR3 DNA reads TGTGCCAGCAGCTTAGACCGGGAACTCTATGGCTACACCTTC.

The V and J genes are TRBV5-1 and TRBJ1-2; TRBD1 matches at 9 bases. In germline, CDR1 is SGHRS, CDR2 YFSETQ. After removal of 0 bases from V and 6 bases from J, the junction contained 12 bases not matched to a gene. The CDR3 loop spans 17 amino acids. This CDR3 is CASSLAFGRDRANGYTF. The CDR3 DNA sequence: TGCGCCAGCAGCTTGGCCTTCGGTAGGGACAGGGCGAATGGCTACACCTTC.

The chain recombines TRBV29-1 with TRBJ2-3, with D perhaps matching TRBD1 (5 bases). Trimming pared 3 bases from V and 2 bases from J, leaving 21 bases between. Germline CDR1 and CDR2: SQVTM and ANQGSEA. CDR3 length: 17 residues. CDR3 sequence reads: CSVDGLGLRIPTDTQYF. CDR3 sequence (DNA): TGCAGCGTTGACGGTTTGGGGCTCAGAATACCCACAGATACGCAGTATTTT.

For the CDR3, the DNA is TGCGCCAGCAGCTATTGGGGCGCCGAGCAGTACTTC. Translation gives CASSYWGAEQYF. The chain carries TRBV5-1 and TRBJ2-7; D may be TRBD1 (5 bases). Germline CDR1 and CDR2: SGHRS and YFSETQ. This CDR3 region has 12 residues. V was shortened by 3 bases and J by 6 bases, with 10 bases between the two germline ends.

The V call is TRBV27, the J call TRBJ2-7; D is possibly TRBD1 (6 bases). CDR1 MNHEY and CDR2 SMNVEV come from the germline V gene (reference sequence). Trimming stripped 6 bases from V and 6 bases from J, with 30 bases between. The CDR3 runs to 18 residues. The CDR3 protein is CASRSLDRIRKMVCEQYF. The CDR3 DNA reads TGTGCCAGCAGAAGCCTAGACAGGATCCGAAAGATGGTCTGCGAGCAGTACTTC.

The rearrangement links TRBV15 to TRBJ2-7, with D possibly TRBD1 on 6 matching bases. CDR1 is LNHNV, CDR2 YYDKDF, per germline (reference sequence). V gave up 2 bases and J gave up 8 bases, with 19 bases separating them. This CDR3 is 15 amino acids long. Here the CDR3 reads CATSRPTRLGAQQYF. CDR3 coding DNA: TGTGCCACCAGCAGACCCACACGGTTGGGGGCACAGCAGTACTTC.

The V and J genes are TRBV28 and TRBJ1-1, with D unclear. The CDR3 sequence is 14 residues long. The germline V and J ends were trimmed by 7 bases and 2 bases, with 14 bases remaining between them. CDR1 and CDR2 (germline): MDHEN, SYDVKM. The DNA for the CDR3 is TGTGCCAGCATCCCGCCTGACTTTAACACTGAAGCTTTCTTT. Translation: CASIPPDFNTEAFF. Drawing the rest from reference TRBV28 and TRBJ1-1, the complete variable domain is DVKVTQSSRYLVKRTGEKVFLECVQDMDHENMFWYRQDPGLGLRLIYFSYDVKMKEKGDIPEGYSVSREKKERFSLILESASTNQTSMYLCASIPPDFNTEAFFGQGTRLTVV.